This T cell receptor (beta chain) was identified during a study of blood T cell repertoires in COVID-19. Study in general: Samples came from the United States, Italy and Spain, spanning acute and convalescent COVID-19.

CDR3 length: 15 residues. With 1 base removed from V and 4 bases from J, the gap between germline ends came to 11 bases. Germline V CDR1 and CDR2: SGHDN, FVKESK. The method was immunoSEQ multiplex PCR; TCRdb's version includes in-frame clones alone and lacks a portion of them. The sample has around 170,000 clones; 80% to 90% are singletons. The TCR sequence derives from a man aged 30-40 years with active or convalescent COVID-19. The V and J genes are TRBV14 and TRBJ1-5; tentatively, D is TRBD1 (6 bases). Material: peripheral blood. The DNA for the CDR3 is TGTGCCAGCAGCCAAGCCGGGACACTTAATCAGCCCCAGCATTTT. Its translation: CASSQAGTLNQPQHF. The full variable domain, in which reference TRBV14 and TRBJ1-5 provide the parts outside the CDR3, is EAGVTQFPSHSVIEKGQTVTLRCDPISGHDNLYWYRRVMGKEIKFLLHFVKESKQDESGMPNNRFLAERTGGTYSTLKVQPAELEDSGVYFCASSQAGTLNQPQHFGDGTRLSIL.